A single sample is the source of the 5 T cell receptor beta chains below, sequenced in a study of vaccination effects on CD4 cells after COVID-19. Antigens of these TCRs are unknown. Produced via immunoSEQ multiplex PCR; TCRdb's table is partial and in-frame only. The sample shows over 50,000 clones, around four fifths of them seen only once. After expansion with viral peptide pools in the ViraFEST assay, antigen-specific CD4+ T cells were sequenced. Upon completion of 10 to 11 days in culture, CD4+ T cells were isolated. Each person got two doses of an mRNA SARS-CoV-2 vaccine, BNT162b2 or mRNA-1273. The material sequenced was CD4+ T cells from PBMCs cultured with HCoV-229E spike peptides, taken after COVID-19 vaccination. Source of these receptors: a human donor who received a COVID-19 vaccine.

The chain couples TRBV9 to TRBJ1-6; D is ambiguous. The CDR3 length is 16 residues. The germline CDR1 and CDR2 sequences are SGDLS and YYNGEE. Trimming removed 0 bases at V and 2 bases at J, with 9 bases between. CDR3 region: CASSVDGLTYNSPLHF. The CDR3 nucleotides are TGTGCCAGCAGCGTAGACGGACTCACCTATAATTCACCCCTCCACTTT.

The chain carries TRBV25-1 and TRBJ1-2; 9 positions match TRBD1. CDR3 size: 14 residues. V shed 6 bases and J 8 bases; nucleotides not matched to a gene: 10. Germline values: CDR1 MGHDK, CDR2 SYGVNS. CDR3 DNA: TGTGCCAGCAGGCCGGGACAGGGATCTGGAGGCTACACCTTC. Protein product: CASRPGQGSGGYTF.

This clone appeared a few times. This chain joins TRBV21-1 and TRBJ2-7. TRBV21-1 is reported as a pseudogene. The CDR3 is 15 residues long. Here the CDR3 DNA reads TGTGCCAGCAGACAAGACAGACTAAAAACCTACGAGCAGTACGTC. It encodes CASRQDRLKTYEQYV.

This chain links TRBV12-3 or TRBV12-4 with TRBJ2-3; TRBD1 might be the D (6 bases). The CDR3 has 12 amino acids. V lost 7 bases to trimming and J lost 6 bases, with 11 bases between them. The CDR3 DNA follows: TGTGCCAGCATACGAAGGGGGGATACGCAGTATTTT. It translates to CASIRRGDTQYF.

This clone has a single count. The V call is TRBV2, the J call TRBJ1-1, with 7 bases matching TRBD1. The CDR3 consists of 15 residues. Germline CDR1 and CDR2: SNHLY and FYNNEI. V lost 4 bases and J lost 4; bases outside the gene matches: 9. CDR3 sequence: CASSVQRQGGTEAFF. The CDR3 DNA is TGTGCCAGCAGTGTCCAGAGACAGGGAGGCACTGAAGCTTTCTTT. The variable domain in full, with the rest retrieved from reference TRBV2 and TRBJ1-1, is EPEVTQTPSHQVTQMGQEVILRCVPISNHLYFYWYRQILGQKVEFLVSFYNNEISEKSEIFDDQFSVERPDGSNFTLKIRSTKLEDSAMYFCASSVQRQGGTEAFFGQGTRLTVV.